The text below deals with one T cell receptor beta chain. The antigen remains unidentified. Survey-level resolution applied to immunoSEQ assay v3.0. Measured with immunoSEQ multiplex PCR; TCRdb has only the in-frame clones, and not every one. The sample gives about 18,000 clones, just over 75% of which show up once; around an eighth is in the top ten. Trimming left V 0 bases short and J 8 bases short, with 11 bases between. CDR1 SGHDT and CDR2 YYEEEE come from the germline V gene. This CDR3 is built from 13 residues. Treatment for all HIV-infected participants took place in the United States. The sample comes from a study of long-term antiretroviral therapy in people with HIV. Findings and caveats of the study: Repertoires looked antigen-experienced, with only a slight naive shift after ART.

This sequence was found in a woman between 50 and 59 years old with HIV. The sequenced sample was unsorted PBMCs, obtained 0.5 years before starting antiretroviral therapy. The chain has TRBV5-6 and TRBJ1-2; D gene unclear. In DNA, the CDR3 is TGTGCCAGCAGCTTGGGAATAAAGGGAGGCTACACCTTC. Its protein product is CASSLGIKGGYTF. Full variable domain (remainder filled in from reference TRBV5-6 and TRBJ1-2): DAGVTQSPTHLIKTRGQQVTLRCSPKSGHDTVSWYQQALGQGPQFIFQYYEEEERQRGNFPDRFSGHQFPNYSSELNVNALLLGDSALYLCASSLGIKGGYTFGSGTRLTVV.